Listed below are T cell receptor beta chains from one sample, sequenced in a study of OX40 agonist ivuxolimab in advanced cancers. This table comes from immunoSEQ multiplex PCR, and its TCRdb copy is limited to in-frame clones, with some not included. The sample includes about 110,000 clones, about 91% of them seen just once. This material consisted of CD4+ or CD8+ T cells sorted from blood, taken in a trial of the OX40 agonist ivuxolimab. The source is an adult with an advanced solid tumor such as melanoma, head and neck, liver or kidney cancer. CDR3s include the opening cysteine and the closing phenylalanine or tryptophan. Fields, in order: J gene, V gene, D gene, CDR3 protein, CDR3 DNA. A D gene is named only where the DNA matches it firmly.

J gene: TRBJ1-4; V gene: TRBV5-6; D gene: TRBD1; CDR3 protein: CASSVGQGLEKLFF; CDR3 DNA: TGTGCCAGCAGCGTGGGACAGGGGTTAGAAAAACTGTTTTTT
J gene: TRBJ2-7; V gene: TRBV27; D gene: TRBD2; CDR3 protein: CASSPRTSGGFEQYF; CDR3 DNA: TGTGCCAGCAGTCCGCGGACTAGCGGGGGTTTCGAGCAGTACTTC
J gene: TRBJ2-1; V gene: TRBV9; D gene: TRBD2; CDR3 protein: CASSVASGGANEQFF; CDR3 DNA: TGTGCCAGCAGCGTAGCGAGCGGGGGGGCCAATGAGCAGTTCTTC
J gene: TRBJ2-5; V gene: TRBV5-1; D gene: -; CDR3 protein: CASSFDKTQYF; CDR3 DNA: TGCGCCAGCAGCTTTGATAAGACCCAGTACTTC
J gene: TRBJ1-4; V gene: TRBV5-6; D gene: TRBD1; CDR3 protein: CASSLTQGAGKLFF; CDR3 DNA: TGTGCCAGCAGCTTAACACAGGGGGCGGGAAAACTGTTTTTT
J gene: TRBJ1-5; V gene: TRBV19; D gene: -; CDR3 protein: CASRARENQPQHF; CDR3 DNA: TGTGCCAGTAGGGCCAGGGAGAATCAGCCCCAGCATTTT
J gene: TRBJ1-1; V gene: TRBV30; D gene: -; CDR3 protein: CAWTRPGINTEAFF; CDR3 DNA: TGTGCCTGGACCCGTCCGGGAATCAACACTGAAGCTTTCTTT
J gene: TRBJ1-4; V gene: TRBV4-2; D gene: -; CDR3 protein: CASSQGGGQGEEKLFF; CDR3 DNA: TGTGCCAGCAGCCAAGGTGGTGGGCAGGGAGAAGAAAAACTGTTTTTT
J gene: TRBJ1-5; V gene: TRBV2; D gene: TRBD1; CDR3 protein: CASSPGGGQPQHF; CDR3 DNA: TGTGCCAGCAGCCCAGGGGGCGGCCAGCCCCAGCATTTT
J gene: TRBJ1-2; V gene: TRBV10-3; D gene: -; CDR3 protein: CAISDIDTVPNYGYTF; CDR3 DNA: TGTGCCATCAGTGATATTGACACAGTGCCCAACTATGGCTACACCTTC
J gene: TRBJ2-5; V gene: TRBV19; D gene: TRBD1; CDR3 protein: CASSASTGYQETQYF; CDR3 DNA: TGTGCCAGTAGTGCCTCGACAGGGTACCAAGAGACCCAGTACTTC
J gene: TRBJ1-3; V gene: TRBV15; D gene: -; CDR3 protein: CATSRGGVSNTIYF; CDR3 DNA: TGTGCCACCAGCAGAGGTGGAGTCTCCAACACCATATATTTT
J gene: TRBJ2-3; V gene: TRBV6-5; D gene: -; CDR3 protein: CASTKGDTQYF; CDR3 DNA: TGTGCCAGCACCAAGGGAGATACGCAGTATTTT
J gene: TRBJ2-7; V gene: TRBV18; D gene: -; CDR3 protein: CASSPPEGGGEQYF; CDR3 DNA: TGTGCCAGCTCACCACCGGAGGGAGGCGGCGAGCAGTACTTC